Here is one T cell receptor (beta chain) with its context. What it recognizes is unknown. Generated by immunoSEQ multiplex PCR, the TCRdb table keeps only in-frame clones and is missing some. The data contain 100,000 to 120,000 clones, 80% to 95% of them seen just once; the ten biggest clones take up 2% to 2.5%. Pooled together were second doses at about 4 or about 12 weeks. The record originates from a study of T cell responses to AZD1222 COVID-19 vaccine. Study-wide results and caveats: Spike-wide vaccine-associated CD4 TCRs dominated at 160-218 and 743-854. Baseline serostatus was positive in only 5 to 7 AZD1222 recipients. After the peak T cell response, and only then, were repertoires sampled.

V gave up 9 bases and J gave up 8 bases, with 16 bases separating them. CDR1 is SNHLY and CDR2 is FYNNEI in the germline V gene. This CDR3 is 12 amino acids long. The receptor comes from an adult who received the AZD1222 COVID-19 vaccine. The V gene is TRBV2, the J gene TRBJ1-2; D is possibly TRBD1 (5 bases). Sequencing used peripheral blood, obtained 28 days after the second AZD1222 dose. CDR3 nucleotide sequence: TGTGCCAGGGGAAGGGACGGCAGGGGCTACACCTTC. As protein: CARGRDGRGYTF.